The 23 T cell receptor beta chains presented below share a single source sample, sequenced in a study of identical twins. Each CDR3 protein is one row after TCRdb ran MiXCR on the 5' RACE reads. Here the sample spans hundreds of thousands of distinct CDR3 sequences, 12% being singletons. These same data were also listed under a study on yellow fever vaccine responses in identical twins.

Sequences were obtained from CD8+ T cells sorted from blood. The receptors stem from a woman aged 18-29 years in good health.

Concerning this clonotype: A much bigger clone sits one base away, suggesting this may be a read error. This chain uses TRBV29-1 with TRBJ2-1; 11 bases are a match to TRBD2. The CDR3 length is 13 residues. Germline V lookup: CDR1 SQVTM, CDR2 ANQGSEA. The CDR3 loop reads CSVVSGRGNGQFF. CDR3 coding DNA: TGCAGCGTTGTTAGCGGGAGGGGCAATGGGCAGTTCTTC.

The rearrangement uses TRBV28 and TRBJ2-1, with TRBD1 as a possible D gene (7 bases). Germline CDR1 and CDR2: MDHEN and SYDVKM. V gave up 2 bases and J gave up 8 bases, with 16 bases separating them. There are 15 residues in the CDR3. This chain's CDR3 is CASSLIAQGGDEQFF. CDR3 sequence (DNA): TGTGCCAGCAGTTTAATCGCTCAGGGGGGCGATGAGCAGTTCTTC.

This clonotype has a count of ten or more. The V gene is TRBV3-1, the J gene TRBJ1-1, with 7 bases identical to TRBD1. Germline loops: CDR1 LGHDT, CDR2 YNNKEL (reference sequence). V was pared by 2 bases and J by 1 base, with 10 bases of the junction left unmatched. The CDR3 is 17 amino acids. CDR3 DNA: TGTGCCAGCAGCCAACCGCTTAAGGGGGCGGCGAACACTGAAGCTTTCTTT. Protein product: CASSQPLKGAANTEAFF.

The sample holds a few counts of this clonotype. J is TRBJ2-3 and V is TRBV5-1; 12 bases line up with TRBD2. The V and J ends lost 0 bases and 5 bases, in that order; junction bases with no gene match: 4. The CDR3 length is 16 residues. Germline CDR1 and CDR2: SGHRS and YFSETQ. The chain's CDR3 is CASSLELAGGKDTQYF. The CDR3 DNA sequence: TGCGCCAGCAGCTTGGAACTAGCGGGAGGAAAAGATACGCAGTATTTT.

The chain's CDR3 is CASRTAGDSYNEQFF. In DNA, the CDR3 is TGTGCCAGCAGGACGGCGGGAGACTCCTACAATGAGCAGTTCTTC. The V and J genes are TRBV6-1 and TRBJ2-1; 7 bases align to TRBD2. CDR1 and CDR2 from the germline V gene are MNHNS and SASEGT. This CDR3 spans 15 amino acids. After removal of 6 bases from V and 0 bases from J, the junction contained 5 bases not matched to a gene.

V usage is TRBV7-2 and J usage is TRBJ2-5, with 9 bases that match TRBD2. Losses at the gene ends were 1 base for V and 14 bases for J; bases not matched to a gene: 8. CDR3 length: 13 residues. CDR1 and CDR2 (germline): SGHTA, FQGNSA. DNA of the CDR3: TGTGCCAGCAGCTTAGTGAGGCGGGGGGGCCTCTACTTC. It codes for CASSLVRRGGLYF.

This clonotype was counted at least ten times. The chain is built from TRBV7-8 and TRBJ2-1, with D tentatively TRBD1 (5 bases). The germline CDR1 and CDR2 sequences are SGHVS and FQNEAQ. Between the trimmed V and J ends, which lost 4 bases and 0 bases, there was a span of 10 bases. CDR3 length: 15 residues. The CDR3 DNA reads TGTGCCAGCAGCTGGGGCGTGAGCTCCTACAATGAGCAGTTCTTC. Encoded protein: CASSWGVSSYNEQFF.

The gene calls are TRBV2 and TRBJ2-1; D gene unclear. The germline V gene encodes CDR1 SNHLY and CDR2 FYNNEI. V was pared by 6 bases and J by 4 bases, with 19 bases between. The CDR3 runs 16 residues. In nucleotides, the CDR3 is TGTGCCAGCAGCCTACAAGGTACCAGGCCTTACAATGAGCAGTTCTTC. Protein: CASSLQGTRPYNEQFF.

The genes are TRBV28 and TRBJ2-3; 9 positions agree with TRBD2. This CDR3 spans 16 amino acids. Germline assignment: CDR1 MDHEN and CDR2 SYDVKM. The trim removed 6 bases at V and 4 bases at J, leaving 11 bases unmatched. The CDR3 sequence is CASRLRVAGVADTQYF. CDR3 nucleotides: TGTGCCAGCAGGCTCCGGGTAGCGGGAGTTGCAGATACGCAGTATTTT.

This clonotype was seen a handful of times. The chain is built from TRBV4-1 and TRBJ2-7; TRBD2 matches at 9 bases. CDR3 length: 17 amino acids. Germline values: CDR1 MGHRA, CDR2 YSYEKL. V dropped 1 base and J dropped 4; count of bases not matched to a gene: 11. The CDR3, as DNA: TGCGCCAGCAGCCAAGCTGGGACTAGCAGGCTCCCGTACGAGCAGTACTTC. Its protein is CASSQAGTSRLPYEQYF.

This clonotype was picked up a small number of times. The V and J genes are TRBV5-6 and TRBJ1-1; D is perhaps TRBD1 (5 bases). The CDR3 spans 15 residues. The germline V and J ends were trimmed by 2 bases and 1 base, with 12 bases remaining between them. Germline values: CDR1 SGHDT, CDR2 YYEEEE. The CDR3, as DNA: TGTGCCAGCAGCTTACTCGTGACAGCGAACACTGAAGCTTTCTTT. Translation gives CASSLLVTANTEAFF.

This clonotype was seen more than once but under ten times. The V call is TRBV7-9, the J call TRBJ2-2; D is ambiguous. The germline V and J ends were trimmed by 5 bases and 0 bases, with 13 bases remaining between them. The CDR3 totals 16 residues. Germline CDR1 is SEHNR and CDR2 is FQNEAQ (reference sequence). CDR3 nucleotides: TGTGCCAGCAGCCCACACCTCTCCGCGAACACCGGGGAGCTGTTTTTT. Translated: CASSPHLSANTGELFF.

This clonotype came up many times. The genes are TRBV27 and TRBJ2-2; D remains unclear. The germline V and J ends were trimmed by 5 bases and 5 bases, with 3 bases remaining between them. The CDR3 loop spans 11 amino acids. The germline CDR1 and CDR2 sequences are MNHEY and SMNVEV (reference sequence). This CDR3 is CASSHTGELFF. The CDR3 bases are TGTGCCAGCAGTCATACCGGGGAGCTGTTTTTT.

This clonotype was seen ten or more times. The rearrangement joins TRBV4-1 to TRBJ2-6; D is ambiguous. Germline CDR1 and CDR2: MGHRA and YSYEKL. The CDR3 spans 13 residues. V gave up 7 bases and J gave up 0 bases, with 4 bases separating them. The CDR3, as DNA: TGCGCCAGCACCTCCTCTGGGGCCAACGTCCTGACTTTC. The encoded protein is CASTSSGANVLTF.

This chain connects TRBV27 to TRBJ2-7; a possible D gene is TRBD2 (5 bases). The CDR3 is 17 amino acids. Germline-derived CDR1 and CDR2 are MNHEY and SMNVEV (reference sequence). Trimming cost V 5 bases and J 0 bases, with 20 bases left between them. The CDR3 loop reads CASSISGPDSSSYEQYF. CDR3 nucleotides: TGTGCCAGCAGTATAAGCGGTCCCGACTCTTCCTCCTACGAGCAGTACTTC.

This clonotype was recorded a few times. This chain uses TRBV20-1 with TRBJ2-3, with D maybe TRBD2 (5 bases). This CDR3 contains 15 residues. CDR1 is DFQATT and CDR2 is SNEGSKA in the germline V gene (reference sequence). With 4 bases removed from V and 0 bases from J, the gap between germline ends came to 14 bases. The CDR3 coding sequence is TGCAGTGCTACCGGAGCGGACCTCAGCACAGATACGCAGTATTTT. Residues: CSATGADLSTDTQYF.

Written as DNA, the CDR3 is TGCAGCGGCGGCCGGGACGGTTTTTACAATGAGCAGTTCTTC. Protein: CSGGRDGFYNEQFF. This chain connects TRBV29-1 to TRBJ2-1; D possibly uses TRBD1 or TRBD2 (5 bases each). Trimming left V 7 bases short and J 4 bases short, with 17 bases between. Germline V lookup: CDR1 SQVTM, CDR2 ANQGSEA. The CDR3 consists of 14 residues.

V and J are TRBV20-1 and TRBJ2-1; 12 nucleotides line up with TRBD2. Germline V gene lookup returns CDR1 DFQATT and CDR2 SNEGSKA (reference sequence). The V and J ends lost 0 bases and 8 bases, in that order; junction bases with no gene match: 5. This CDR3 has 15 residues. The DNA for the CDR3 is TGCAGTGCTAGAGATCAGCTAGCGGGAGGGTATGAGCAGTTCTTC. This sequence encodes CSARDQLAGGYEQFF.

This clonotype was found many times. The chain recombines TRBV6-5 with TRBJ1-6; perhaps TRBD1 as D (5 bases). Germline-derived CDR1 and CDR2 are MNHEY and SVGAGI. The CDR3 is 17 residues long. Trimming removed 0 bases from V and 5 bases from J, with 14 bases in between. The DNA for the CDR3 is TGTGCCAGCAGTTACTCCCATCGCCAGGGCGATAATTCACCCCTCCACTTT. This translates into CASSYSHRQGDNSPLHF.

This clonotype has just one count. One base away lies a much larger clone, so this may be a sequencing read error. Since no conserved phenylalanine or tryptophan closes the CDR3, a read error is the likely cause. In DNA, the CDR3 is TGTGCCAGCTGGTCGGGCAGGGCGAAAGCTTTCTCT. It codes for CASWSGRAKAFS. The chain is built from TRBV12-3 or TRBV12-4 and TRBJ1-1; weak D call: TRBD1 (5 bases). Trimming shortened V by 8 bases and J by 9 bases, and 16 bases separated the two germline ends. The length of the CDR3 is 12 residues.

The chain employs TRBV6-5 and TRBJ2-7; 10 bases are shared with TRBD1. Unmatched junction bases numbered 4, after V lost 0 bases and J lost 5 bases. CDR3 size: 15 residues. CDR1 is MNHEY and CDR2 is SVGAGI in the germline V gene. The CDR3, as DNA: TGTGCCAGCAGTTACTCCGGGACAGGGGTGAACGAGCAGTACTTC. It specifies CASSYSGTGVNEQYF.

This clonotype was seen more than once but under ten times. V usage is TRBV7-7 and J usage is TRBJ2-1, with TRBD2 matching over 7 bases. The length of the CDR3 is 14 residues. The V gene's germline CDR1 is SSHAT and CDR2 FNYEAQ (reference sequence). Trimming removed 4 bases from V and 5 bases from J; junction bases left unmatched: 5. In DNA, the CDR3 is TGTGCCAGCAGCTCCAGCGGGAACAACAATGAGCAGTTCTTC. Its translation: CASSSSGNNNEQFF.

This clonotype was seen many times. This sequence joins TRBV12-3 or TRBV12-4 and TRBJ1-1, with D possibly TRBD1 on 5 matching bases. V gave up 3 bases and J gave up 3 bases, with 8 bases separating them. CDR3 length: 13 amino acids. CDR3 in DNA: TGTGCCAGCAGTTTTTTCAGGGACACTGAAGCTTTCTTT. The encoded protein is CASSFFRDTEAFF.